A selection of T cell receptor beta chains follows, all from one sample in a study of T-cell memory formation after mild COVID-19. One entry per CDR3 protein results from TCRdb running MiXCR on the 5' RACE reads. In the table there are hundreds of thousands of distinct CDR3 sequences, roughly 22% of which are singletons. Sequencing input: PBMCs or a T cell subset sorted from them (not recorded which). The receptor set was obtained from an adult woman who had mild COVID-19 (a few samples of this study predate the infection). Cell type and time point are not known. Each CDR3 is given with its conserved first and last residue. Each record gives: CDR3 DNA, CDR3 protein, J gene, D gene, clone size, CDR3 length, V gene. A D gene is named only where the DNA matches it firmly. The size entry is marked missing in some rows and otherwise reads once, few, many or a size class.

CDR3nt: TGCAGTGCTACTCGGGACTCCACCACCGGGGAGCTGTTTTTT; CDR3aa: CSATRDSTTGELFF; j_gene: TRBJ2-2; d_gene: .; abundance: few; len: 14; v_gene: TRBV20-1
CDR3nt: TGTGCCACCAGGACGATCGAGGGAGCTCTGGGGGACGATACGCAGTATTTT; CDR3aa: CATRTIEGALGDDTQYF; j_gene: TRBJ2-3; d_gene: .; abundance: many; len: 17; v_gene: TRBV24-1
CDR3nt: TGCAGTGCTCAAACGGGACTAGCGATGTACGAGCAGTACTTC; CDR3aa: CSAQTGLAMYEQYF; j_gene: TRBJ2-7; d_gene: TRBD2; abundance: few; len: 14; v_gene: TRBV20-1
CDR3nt: TGTGCCAGCTCACCAGGCCCCTGGCAGTTCTTC; CDR3aa: CASSPGPWQFF; j_gene: TRBJ2-1; d_gene: .; abundance: few; len: 11; v_gene: TRBV18
CDR3nt: TGTGCCAGCAACAGGGGGTTTGAAGCTTTCTTT; CDR3aa: CASNRGFEAFF; j_gene: TRBJ1-1; d_gene: TRBD1; abundance: .; len: 11; v_gene: TRBV6-5
CDR3nt: TGTGCCAGCACAGGCGAGTACGGGACTAGCCTCGCTGAGCAGTTCTTC; CDR3aa: CASTGEYGTSLAEQFF; j_gene: TRBJ2-1; d_gene: TRBD2; abundance: .; len: 16; v_gene: TRBV6-5
CDR3nt: TGCGCCAGCTGCGAACGACAGGGCGGGTCCTACGAGCAGTACTTC; CDR3aa: CASCERQGGSYEQYF; j_gene: TRBJ2-7; d_gene: TRBD1; abundance: .; len: 15; v_gene: TRBV5-1
CDR3nt: TGTGCCACCAGTGGGGTTGGAGCCCAAGAGCAGTACTTC; CDR3aa: CATSGVGAQEQYF; j_gene: TRBJ2-7; d_gene: .; abundance: .; len: 13; v_gene: TRBV24-1
CDR3nt: TGTGCCAGCAGTCTCGCAAGGTATACGCAGTATTTT; CDR3aa: CASSLARYTQYF; j_gene: TRBJ2-3; d_gene: .; abundance: few; len: 12; v_gene: TRBV12-3/TRBV12-4
CDR3nt: TGCAGCGTGTTTTTAGAGGGCACTGAAGCTTTCTTT; CDR3aa: CSVFLEGTEAFF; j_gene: TRBJ1-1; d_gene: .; abundance: .; len: 12; v_gene: TRBV29-1
CDR3nt: TGTGCCAGCAGCTTGTTAACAGGGCTAATGAACACTGAAGCTTTCTTT; CDR3aa: CASSLLTGLMNTEAFF; j_gene: TRBJ1-1; d_gene: .; abundance: .; len: 16; v_gene: TRBV5-6
CDR3nt: TGTGCCACCAGGGGACAGGGATCTGGAAACACCATATATTTT; CDR3aa: CATRGQGSGNTIYF; j_gene: TRBJ1-3; d_gene: TRBD1; abundance: .; len: 14; v_gene: TRBV15
CDR3nt: TGCGCCAGCAGGCCCCATGCCGGGACAGGAAACACTGAAGCTTTCTTT; CDR3aa: CASRPHAGTGNTEAFF; j_gene: TRBJ1-1; d_gene: TRBD1; abundance: few; len: 16; v_gene: TRBV5-1
CDR3nt: TGTGCCAGCAGCTCGTCGGTCACAGATACGCAGTATTTT; CDR3aa: CASSSSVTDTQYF; j_gene: TRBJ2-3; d_gene: .; abundance: .; len: 13; v_gene: TRBV7-2
CDR3nt: TGCAGTGGAACCGGGACAGGGCTCACCACCGGGGGTCAGCCCCAGCATTTT; CDR3aa: CSGTGTGLTTGGQPQHF; j_gene: TRBJ1-5; d_gene: TRBD1; abundance: .; len: 17; v_gene: TRBV20-1
CDR3nt: TGCGCCAGCAGCTTGGAGAGCGGGGCAGGGTACAATGAGCAGTTCTTC; CDR3aa: CASSLESGAGYNEQFF; j_gene: TRBJ2-1; d_gene: TRBD2; abundance: .; len: 16; v_gene: TRBV5-1
CDR3nt: TGTGCCAGCAGCGTAGATGCTGGGACAGGGGGGCAGCCCCAGCATTTT; CDR3aa: CASSVDAGTGGQPQHF; j_gene: TRBJ1-5; d_gene: TRBD1; abundance: .; len: 16; v_gene: TRBV9
CDR3nt: TGTGCCAGCAGCTTAGCTGGGACTAGCGGGGGTTTGGCGCAGTATTTT; CDR3aa: CASSLAGTSGGLAQYF; j_gene: TRBJ2-3; d_gene: TRBD2; abundance: .; len: 16; v_gene: TRBV7-6
CDR3nt: TGTGCCAGCAGTCGGGAGTTATACAATGAGCAGTTCTTC; CDR3aa: CASSRELYNEQFF; j_gene: TRBJ2-1; d_gene: .; abundance: few; len: 13; v_gene: TRBV5-6
CDR3nt: TGCGCCAGCAGCTTGGGAGACTTACCCTCCTACGAGCAGTACTTC; CDR3aa: CASSLGDLPSYEQYF; j_gene: TRBJ2-7; d_gene: .; abundance: few; len: 15; v_gene: TRBV5-1
CDR3nt: TGTGCCAGCAGACCTAGGGACAGGGGGCTAGCGGGAGCTAGCACAGATACGCAGTATTTT; CDR3aa: CASRPRDRGLAGASTDTQYF; j_gene: TRBJ2-3; d_gene: TRBD1; abundance: .; len: 20; v_gene: TRBV12-3/TRBV12-4
CDR3nt: TGTGCCAGCAGCTTCCGAGGGGCGTTGACTGAAGCTTTCTTT; CDR3aa: CASSFRGALTEAFF; j_gene: TRBJ1-1; d_gene: .; abundance: few; len: 14; v_gene: TRBV13
CDR3nt: TGTGCCGGCGACAGGGGGTTGACCACAGATACGCAGTATTTT; CDR3aa: CAGDRGLTTDTQYF; j_gene: TRBJ2-3; d_gene: TRBD1; abundance: .; len: 14; v_gene: TRBV6-5
CDR3nt: TGTGCCAGCTCACCGCTGAGCCCCGCCTCCACAGATACGCAGTATTTT; CDR3aa: CASSPLSPASTDTQYF; j_gene: TRBJ2-3; d_gene: .; abundance: few; len: 16; v_gene: TRBV18
CDR3nt: TGTGCCAGCAGCCCCGGGACAGGGGTTTACGAGCAGTACTTC; CDR3aa: CASSPGTGVYEQYF; j_gene: TRBJ2-7; d_gene: TRBD1; abundance: many; len: 14; v_gene: TRBV7-8
CDR3nt: TGTGCCAGCAGCGAAGGACAGGGCAGTTCACCCCTCCACTTT; CDR3aa: CASSEGQGSSPLHF; j_gene: TRBJ1-6; d_gene: TRBD1; abundance: few; len: 14; v_gene: TRBV7-9
CDR3nt: TGTGCCAGCAGTTACTCGGGGACTTATAATGAGCAGTTCTTC; CDR3aa: CASSYSGTYNEQFF; j_gene: TRBJ2-1; d_gene: .; abundance: .; len: 14; v_gene: TRBV6-5
CDR3nt: TGTGCCAGCAGCGTAGAGGACATGTCCTACGAGCAGTACTTC; CDR3aa: CASSVEDMSYEQYF; j_gene: TRBJ2-7; d_gene: .; abundance: few; len: 14; v_gene: TRBV9
CDR3nt: TGCAGTGCTAGATCCCCCTCGGACAGTAGCAATCAGCCCCAGCATTTT; CDR3aa: CSARSPSDSSNQPQHF; j_gene: TRBJ1-5; d_gene: .; abundance: few; len: 16; v_gene: TRBV20-1
CDR3nt: TGTGCCAGCAGCAGAAGGACAGGGTCGAACACTGAAGCTTTCTTT; CDR3aa: CASSRRTGSNTEAFF; j_gene: TRBJ1-1; d_gene: TRBD1; abundance: .; len: 15; v_gene: TRBV3-1
CDR3nt: TGCGCCAGCAGCCAAGGGGGTAGCATCCACGAGCAGTACTTC; CDR3aa: CASSQGGSIHEQYF; j_gene: TRBJ2-7; d_gene: .; abundance: .; len: 14; v_gene: TRBV4-3
CDR3nt: TGTGCCAGCAGCTTAGCCCTCATCGATACGCAGTATTTT; CDR3aa: CASSLALIDTQYF; j_gene: TRBJ2-3; d_gene: .; abundance: .; len: 13; v_gene: TRBV7-9
CDR3nt: TGTGCCAGCAGCTTGGGACAGGGGGCACCCGGGGAGCTGTTTTTT; CDR3aa: CASSLGQGAPGELFF; j_gene: TRBJ2-2; d_gene: TRBD1; abundance: few; len: 15; v_gene: TRBV11-3
CDR3nt: TGTGCCAGCAGCTTAGGTGACACAGGAAACACCATATATTTT; CDR3aa: CASSLGDTGNTIYF; j_gene: TRBJ1-3; d_gene: .; abundance: few; len: 14; v_gene: TRBV11-2
CDR3nt: TGCGCCAGCAGCACAGGGCCCGACTTCTACCCCAATGAAAAACTGTTTTTT; CDR3aa: CASSTGPDFYPNEKLFF; j_gene: TRBJ1-4; d_gene: .; abundance: few; len: 17; v_gene: TRBV5-1
CDR3nt: TGTGCCAGCAGCCAAACCGGGACAGGGACCTACGAGCAGTACTTC; CDR3aa: CASSQTGTGTYEQYF; j_gene: TRBJ2-7; d_gene: TRBD1; abundance: .; len: 15; v_gene: TRBV7-3
CDR3nt: TGTGCCAGTAGTCCCCCTTCGACAGCGTATGGCTACACCTTC; CDR3aa: CASSPPSTAYGYTF; j_gene: TRBJ1-2; d_gene: .; abundance: .; len: 14; v_gene: TRBV19
CDR3nt: TGTGCCAGCAGTTTCGAGGGTCAGCCCCAGCATTTT; CDR3aa: CASSFEGQPQHF; j_gene: TRBJ1-5; d_gene: .; abundance: .; len: 12; v_gene: TRBV12-3/TRBV12-4
CDR3nt: TGCAGTGCTAGAGACAGGGTGAACACCGGGGAGCTGTTTTTT; CDR3aa: CSARDRVNTGELFF; j_gene: TRBJ2-2; d_gene: .; abundance: .; len: 14; v_gene: TRBV20-1
CDR3nt: TGTGCCAGCAGCCAACAGGGAAATTCACCCCTCCACTTT; CDR3aa: CASSQQGNSPLHF; j_gene: TRBJ1-6; d_gene: .; abundance: .; len: 13; v_gene: TRBV3-1
CDR3nt: TGTGCCAGCAGCCAAGATCTGGCCTACTATGGCTACACCTTC; CDR3aa: CASSQDLAYYGYTF; j_gene: TRBJ1-2; d_gene: .; abundance: few; len: 14; v_gene: TRBV3-1
CDR3nt: TGTGCCAGCGGGGTTGAGACCCAGTACTTC; CDR3aa: CASGVETQYF; j_gene: TRBJ2-5; d_gene: .; abundance: .; len: 10; v_gene: TRBV11-3
CDR3nt: TGCAGCGTTGAAGATACGCTGGGACAGGGTGCGAGCACCGGGGAGCTGTTTTTT; CDR3aa: CSVEDTLGQGASTGELFF; j_gene: TRBJ2-2; d_gene: TRBD1; abundance: .; len: 18; v_gene: TRBV29-1
CDR3nt: TGTGCCAGCAGCCACGGGACAGCCGTCCACACCTTC; CDR3aa: CASSHGTAVHTF; j_gene: TRBJ1-2; d_gene: TRBD1; abundance: .; len: 12; v_gene: TRBV3-1
CDR3nt: TGTGCCAGCGCGGACAGGGCCGAATTCCCCCTCCACTTT; CDR3aa: CASADRAEFPLHF; j_gene: TRBJ1-6; d_gene: TRBD1; abundance: .; len: 13; v_gene: TRBV19
CDR3nt: TGCAGCGTCACATCGCGGAAGTCGGGCTATGGCTACACCTTC; CDR3aa: CSVTSRKSGYGYTF; j_gene: TRBJ1-2; d_gene: .; abundance: few; len: 14; v_gene: TRBV29-1
CDR3nt: TGTGCCAGCAGCGCCCCCGGTCGCACAGATACGCAGTATTTT; CDR3aa: CASSAPGRTDTQYF; j_gene: TRBJ2-3; d_gene: .; abundance: few; len: 14; v_gene: TRBV9
CDR3nt: TGTGCCAGGGAGGGGGCGAACACCGGGGAGCTGTTTTTT; CDR3aa: CAREGANTGELFF; j_gene: TRBJ2-2; d_gene: .; abundance: few; len: 13; v_gene: TRBV2
CDR3nt: TGTGCCAGCAGTCCTGGGGCCCCGGGACAGGGGCACGAAAAACTGTTTTTT; CDR3aa: CASSPGAPGQGHEKLFF; j_gene: TRBJ1-4; d_gene: TRBD1; abundance: .; len: 17; v_gene: TRBV12-3/TRBV12-4
CDR3nt: TGTGCCAGCAGCCAAGATCTGTTAAACTCTGGGGCCAACGTCCTGACTTTC; CDR3aa: CASSQDLLNSGANVLTF; j_gene: TRBJ2-6; d_gene: .; abundance: .; len: 17; v_gene: TRBV3-1